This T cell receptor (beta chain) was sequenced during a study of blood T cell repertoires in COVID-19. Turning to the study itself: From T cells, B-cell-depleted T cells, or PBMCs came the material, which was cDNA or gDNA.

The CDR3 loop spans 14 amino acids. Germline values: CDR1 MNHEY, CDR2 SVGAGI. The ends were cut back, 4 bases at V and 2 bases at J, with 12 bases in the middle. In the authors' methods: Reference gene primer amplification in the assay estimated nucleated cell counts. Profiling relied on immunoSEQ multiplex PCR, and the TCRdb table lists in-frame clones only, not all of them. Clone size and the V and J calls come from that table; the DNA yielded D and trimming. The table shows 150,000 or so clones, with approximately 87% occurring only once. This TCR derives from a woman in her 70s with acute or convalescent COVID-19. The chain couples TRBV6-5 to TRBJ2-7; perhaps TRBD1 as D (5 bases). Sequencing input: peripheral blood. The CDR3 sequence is CASSSFRAPYEQYF. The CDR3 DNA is TGTGCCAGCAGTTCCTTCAGGGCCCCCTACGAGCAGTACTTC.